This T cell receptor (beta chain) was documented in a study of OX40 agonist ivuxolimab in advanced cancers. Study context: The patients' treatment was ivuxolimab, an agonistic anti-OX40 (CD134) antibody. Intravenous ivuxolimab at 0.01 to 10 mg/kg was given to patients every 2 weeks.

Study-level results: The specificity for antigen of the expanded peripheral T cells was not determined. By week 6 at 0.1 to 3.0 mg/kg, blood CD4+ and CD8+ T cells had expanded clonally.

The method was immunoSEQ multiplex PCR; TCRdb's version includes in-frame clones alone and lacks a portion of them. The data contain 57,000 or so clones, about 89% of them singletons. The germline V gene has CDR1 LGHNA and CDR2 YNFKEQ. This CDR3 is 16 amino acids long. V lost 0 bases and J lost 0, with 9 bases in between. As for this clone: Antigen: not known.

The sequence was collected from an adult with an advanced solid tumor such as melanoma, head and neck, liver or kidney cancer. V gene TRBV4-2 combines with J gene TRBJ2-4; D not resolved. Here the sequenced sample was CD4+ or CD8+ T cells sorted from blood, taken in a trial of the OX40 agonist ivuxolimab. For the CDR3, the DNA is TGTGCCAGCAGCCAAGAGCGAACTCTAGCCAAAAACATTCAGTACTTC. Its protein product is CASSQERTLAKNIQYF.